What follows is one T cell receptor beta chain and its context. In this sample, this clonotype turned up a few times. No antigen is known for it. No much larger clonotype is one base removed from it; base qualities were not supplied. These data belong to a study of regulatory T cells in long-lasting Graves disease (dated by TCRdb to the early 2020s). At the level of the whole study: Persistent Graves' disease was defined as antithyroid drug treatment for over 5 years with persistently positive TSH receptor autoantibodies. This study used TCR sequencing and RNA sequencing of peripheral blood to compare persistent Graves' disease patients against newly diagnosed Graves' disease patients. The study was registered as a clinical trial and conducted in China. A total of approximately 35 samples underwent TCR sequencing: around 13 from persistent and approximately 20 from newly diagnosed Graves' disease patients. In the clinical cohort, patients with persistent Graves' disease had used antithyroid drugs for an average of approximately eleven years. The full study reports these points: Only peripheral blood was studied, because thyroid tissue, the primary lesion, was inaccessible. More public clonotypes were shared among persistent patients (around 3,000) than among newly diagnosed patients (more than 950). As a limitation, the authors acknowledged that the small sample size may reduce accuracy. Preferential use of TRBV28, TRBJ1-2 and TRBJ2-5 was observed in persistent disease, whereas TRBV20-1 and TRBJ2-1 were favored in newly diagnosed disease. Compared with newly diagnosed patients, patients with persistent Graves' disease had lower TCR Shannon entropy and fewer highly expanded clones, which suggests clonal expansion. Sequencing and analysis were restricted to the TCR beta chain.

The sample's time point label, decoded: persistent/refractory GD, antithyroid drugs over 5 years with positive TRAb. For both TCR sequencing and RNA sequencing, RNA was extracted from PBMCs in TRIzol. The diagnosis of Graves' disease was made according to American Thyroid Association guidelines. Recruitment of patients was carried out at an endocrinology department in Xi'an, China. From each patient, 7.5 to 10 milliliters of peripheral blood was collected into an EDTA anticoagulant tube. Ficoll Paque Plus density gradient separation was used to isolate PBMCs, and no additional T cell sorting was done. An Agilent 2100 Bioanalyzer and agarose gel were used to check RNA quality, and a NanoDrop 2000 was used to measure RNA concentration. The germline V gene gives CDR1 as SQVTM and CDR2 as ANQGSEA. From the cysteine through the phenylalanine, the CDR3 covers 13 amino acids. The read is trimmed to its CDR3 DNA, 39 bases read in frame from base 1. Trimming removed 6 bases from V and 2 bases from J, leaving 11 bases between the germline ends.

The library was produced with multiplex PCR. The instrument given in TCRdb is Illumina HiSeq 4000. To build TCR beta libraries, CDR3 regions were amplified by Arm-PCR using iRepertoire HTBI primers. PCR products were gel purified before sequencing. Under the source paper's analysis protocol: Gene usage analysis of CDR3 amino acid clonotypes used the 62 TRBV and about 14 TRBJ segments found across samples. COPE and FqMerger were used to merge the filtered high-quality paired reads into contigs. BLAST was used to align contigs to the IMGT TRBV, TRBD and TRBJ reference genes, and CDR3 was defined following IMGT. Any clonotype with a frequency above 0.1% was classified as a highly expanded clone. Repertoire diversity was measured by Shannon entropy, and V-J evenness by the Gini coefficient. Public clonotypes were defined as clonotypes shared by more than one individual. TCRdb passed the public sequencing reads through fastp at Q25 and MiXCR, retaining productive beta sequences. Every distinct CDR3 protein forms one entry, paired with its most common genes and DNA. The V and J calls were determined by TCRdb, not by the authors. The sample includes a few hundred thousand distinct CDR3 sequences, with under 25% observed a single time. Of the sample, around 14% falls within the top ten clones.

The starting material was peripheral blood mononuclear cells (PBMCs), obtained when the disease was refractory, from a patient treated with antithyroid drugs. The V and J genes are TRBV29-1 and TRBJ1-5; perhaps TRBD1 is the D gene, with 5 bases matching. The sequence was obtained from a female donor with Graves disease. The encoded CDR3 is CSVRVFGNQPQHF. The nucleotide sequence reads as follows: TGCAGCGTCAGGGTCTTTGGCAATCAGCCCCAGCATTTT.